These 8 T cell receptor beta chains share one sample of origin, sequenced in a study of memory CD4+ T cells and cytomegalovirus serostatus. TCRdb keeps only in-frame clones here, not all; method: immunoSEQ multiplex PCR. This table holds 45,000 to 50,000 clones, around four fifths found once. The sort gate was single viable CD3+CD4+CD8-CD45RO+ cells for memory CD4+ T cells. Sequencing was performed on memory CD4+ T cells from blood. The source is an adult in good health and CMV-seronegative.

The gene calls are TRBV11-3 and TRBJ2-2; possible D gene TRBD2, 5 bases. Trimming removed 4 bases at V and 8 bases at J, with 17 bases between. CDR1 is SGHNT and CDR2 is YENEEA in the germline V gene. The CDR3 contains 15 residues. DNA for the CDR3: TGTGCCAGCAGCTCGACCCGCGTTTCGGGGGGGGAGCTGTTTTTT. Residues: CASSSTRVSGGELFF.

The chain joins TRBV30 to TRBJ2-1, with TRBD2 matching over 10 bases. The junction had 3 bases not matched to a gene; V was cut back by 5 bases and J by 2 bases. This CDR3 spans 14 amino acids. Germline lookup yields CDR1 GTSNPN and CDR2 SVGIG (reference sequence). CDR3 DNA sequence: TGTGCCTGGCAAGCGGGGGGGCCCTACAATGAGCAGTTCTTC. Amino acid sequence: CAWQAGGPYNEQFF.

The chain couples TRBV27 to TRBJ2-3; no clear D. Germline V CDR1 and CDR2: MNHEY, SMNVEV (reference sequence). V was cut by 5 bases and J by 1 base, with 7 bases left in between. The CDR3 loop spans 13 amino acids. As DNA, the CDR3 is TGTGCCAGCAGTCGAGCTGGCACAGATACGCAGTATTTT. The encoded protein is CASSRAGTDTQYF.

The chain links TRBV7-9 to TRBJ1-1; 7 bases match TRBD1. CDR1 SEHNR and CDR2 FQNEAQ come from the germline V gene (reference sequence). The CDR3 consists of 15 residues. V was clipped by 3 bases and J by 0 bases; unmatched bases: 4. CDR3 loop: CASSLAGGMNTEAFF. CDR3 DNA sequence: TGTGCCAGCAGCTTGGCAGGGGGGATGAACACTGAAGCTTTCTTT.

The chain links TRBV7-2 to TRBJ2-2; D unresolved. With 4 bases removed from V and 7 bases from J, the gap between germline ends came to 7 bases. The CDR3 runs to 12 residues. CDR1 is SGHTA, CDR2 FQGNSA, per germline. The CDR3 nucleotides read TGTGCCAGCAGCTATTACCTCGGGGAGCTGTTTTTT. It is translated as CASSYYLGELFF.

The chain uses TRBV28 and TRBJ2-3; weak D call: TRBD1 (7 bases). The V gene's germline CDR1 is MDHEN and CDR2 SYDVKM. Between the trimmed V and J ends, which lost 4 bases and 4 bases, there was a span of 15 bases. The CDR3 loop spans 15 amino acids. The CDR3 spells CASSSGGSWPDTQYF. The CDR3 DNA sequence: TGTGCCAGCAGTTCAGGGGGGAGCTGGCCAGATACGCAGTATTTT.

This clone appeared a single time. The CDR3 sequence is CASSLNGGSETQYF. Here the CDR3 DNA reads TGTGCCAGCAGCTTGAACGGGGGAAGTGAGACCCAGTACTTC. This chain uses TRBV5-6 with TRBJ2-5; possibly TRBD2 for D (6 bases). V was cut by 1 base and J by 5 bases, with 12 bases left in between. The CDR3 extends over 14 amino acids. Germline loops: CDR1 SGHDT, CDR2 YYEEEE.

The V call is TRBV6-5, the J call TRBJ2-5, with a possible D match to TRBD1 (5 bases). Germline V gene data show CDR1 as MNHEY and CDR2 as SVGAGI. Between the trimmed V and J ends, which lost 6 bases and 4 bases, there was a span of 12 bases. CDR3 length equals 13 residues. The CDR3 here is CASRDIKRETQYF. The CDR3 DNA is TGTGCCAGCAGGGACATAAAAAGAGAGACCCAGTACTTC.